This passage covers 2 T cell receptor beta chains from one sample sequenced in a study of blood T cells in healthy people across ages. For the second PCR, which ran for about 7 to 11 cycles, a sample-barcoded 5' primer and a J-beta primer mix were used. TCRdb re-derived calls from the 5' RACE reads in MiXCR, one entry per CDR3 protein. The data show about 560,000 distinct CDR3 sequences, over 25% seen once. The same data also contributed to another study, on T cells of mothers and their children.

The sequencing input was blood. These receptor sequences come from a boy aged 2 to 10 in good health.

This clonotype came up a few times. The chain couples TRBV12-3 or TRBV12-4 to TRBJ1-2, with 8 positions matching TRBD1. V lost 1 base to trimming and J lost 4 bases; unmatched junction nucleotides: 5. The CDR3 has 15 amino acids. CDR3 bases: TGTGCCAGCAGTTTAGGGACAGGGTATGGCTATGGCTACACCTTC. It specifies CASSLGTGYGYGYTF.

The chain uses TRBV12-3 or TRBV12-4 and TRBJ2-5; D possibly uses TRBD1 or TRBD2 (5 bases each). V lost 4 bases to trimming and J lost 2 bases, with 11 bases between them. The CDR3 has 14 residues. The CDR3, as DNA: TGTGCCAGCAGTTATGGGACCCTTCAAGAGACCCAGTACTTC. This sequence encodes CASSYGTLQETQYF.